The 3 T cell receptor beta chains below were found in one sample sequenced in a study of cytomegalovirus exposure and HLA in healthy donors. Vbeta (60) and Jbeta (13) primers were used in the PCR. TCRdb's copy holds only in-frame clones and misses some; the assay was immunoSEQ multiplex PCR. The top ten clones hold around 3.3% of a sample with about 190,000 clones, roughly 81% of them seen once. Sample: PBMCs. All receptors come from a woman aged 25 to 39 in good health and CMV-seropositive.

This clone has just a few counts. The chain couples TRBV6-1 to TRBJ2-1, with TRBD1 identical over 7 bases. The ends lost 6 bases at V and 7 bases at J; junction bases unmatched: 6. Germline loops: CDR1 MNHNS, CDR2 SASEGT. This CDR3 contains 13 residues. The CDR3 sequence: CASSGTEKNEQFF. The DNA for the CDR3 is TGTGCCAGCAGCGGGACAGAAAAAAATGAGCAGTTCTTC.

This clone was observed a few times. This chain links TRBV6-4 with TRBJ2-5; 8 bases map to TRBD2. From germline, CDR1 is MRHNA and CDR2 SNTAGT. The CDR3 is made up of 15 amino acids. J was trimmed by 2 bases and V by 4 bases; bases with no gene match: 6. This CDR3 is CASSAGLGVQETQYF. Written as DNA, the CDR3 is TGTGCCAGCAGTGCGGGACTAGGCGTTCAAGAGACCCAGTACTTC.

This clone has only one observation. This chain joins TRBV7-9 and TRBJ2-2; 10 nucleotides line up with TRBD1. The germline gives CDR1 SEHNR, CDR2 FQNEAQ (reference sequence). The length of the CDR3 is 15 residues. V dropped 5 bases and J dropped 8; count of bases not matched to a gene: 8. CDR3 amino acids: CASSPGTGVSGELFF. As DNA, the CDR3 is TGTGCCAGCAGCCCCGGGACAGGGGTGTCAGGGGAGCTGTTTTTT.